This T cell receptor (beta chain) is drawn from a study of T-cell reconstitution after alpha-beta-depleted transplantation in children. The trim removed 1 base at V and 5 bases at J, leaving 3 bases unmatched. Germline V gene sequence: CDR1 MNHEY, CDR2 SVGAGI. This CDR3 is 16 amino acids long. This clonotype has more than one count but fewer than ten. The antigen is unknown. General study points: At one year after transplant, newly produced T cells mostly accounted for T-cell counts and diversity.

As it was prepared, the TCRbeta library received unique molecular identifiers. MiXCR, run by TCRdb on the PCR reads, gives a single entry per CDR3 protein. The data contain about 310,000 distinct CDR3 sequences, approximately 23% of them singletons. The V gene is TRBV6-5, the J gene TRBJ1-5; 12 bases line up with TRBD1. This specimen consisted of PBMCs, mostly from graft donor cells, obtained 180 days after TCRalphabeta/CD19-depleted stem cell transplant. This receptor was obtained from a male patient younger than 18 who had a stem cell transplant for acute lymphoblastic leukemia, so the T cells may come from the graft donor. The DNA for the CDR3 is TGTGCCAGCAGTTACTGGGACAGGGGGCTTGATCAGCCCCAGCATTTT. Translation gives CASSYWDRGLDQPQHF.